Below are 32 T cell receptor beta chains sequenced from a single sample in a study of cytomegalovirus exposure and HLA in healthy donors (dated by TCRdb to about 2017). To prepare the library, the immunoSEQ multiplex PCR assay was applied. This is the immuneACCESS table as TCRdb keeps it, with only in-frame sequences that have V and J called. A part of the clones is gone; compared with another copy, unresolved V genes explain less than half, and the rest is unexplained. The sample has more than 90,000 clones on record, roughly 92% of them singletons. The ten largest account for around 1.1% of the sample. Sequences were obtained from PBMCs. The receptor set was obtained from a woman aged 25 to 45 in good health and CMV-seropositive.

J is TRBJ2-1 and V is TRBV11-3; maybe TRBD2 (5 bases). The ends were cut back, 1 base at V and 0 bases at J, with 10 bases in the middle. Germline-derived CDR1 and CDR2 are SGHNT and YENEEA. CDR3 length: 16 amino acids. CDR3 DNA: TGTGCCAGCAGCTTAGGTAGCCGGGGCTCCTACAATGAGCAGTTCTTC. Protein product: CASSLGSRGSYNEQFF.

The CDR3 coding sequence is TGTGCCAGCAGTTTGAGAGGGGGTGGCTACACCTTC. Protein: CASSLRGGGYTF. The chain combines TRBV27 with TRBJ1-2; tentatively, D is TRBD1 (6 bases). Germline V gene lookup returns CDR1 MNHEY and CDR2 SMNVEV (reference sequence). The V and J ends lost 3 bases and 7 bases respectively, with 9 bases between them. The CDR3 is 12 amino acids.

This clone was recorded once. The chain joins TRBV27 to TRBJ1-1; possible D gene TRBD1, 6 bases. This CDR3 has 17 amino acids. V was clipped by 0 bases and J by 3 bases, with 17 bases between them. Per germline, CDR1 MNHEY and CDR2 SMNVEV (reference sequence). The CDR3 bases are TGTGCCAGCAGTTTATCGAGCAGGGGCAGGTGGGACACTGAAGCTTTCTTT. Encoded protein: CASSLSSRGRWDTEAFF.

In DNA, the CDR3 is TGTGCCAGCAGCTTTGGACTAGCGGGAGGGGGGTACAATGAGCAGTTCTTC. Translation gives CASSFGLAGGGYNEQFF. The V gene is TRBV5-4, the J gene TRBJ2-1, with 15 bases that match TRBD2. This CDR3 is 17 amino acids long. CDR1 is SGHNT and CDR2 is YYREEE in the germline V gene (reference sequence). V trimming: 2 bases; J trimming: 4 bases; junction bases outside the gene matches: 4.

The genes are TRBV7-9 and TRBJ2-5; 10 bases are shared with TRBD1. Trimming removed 2 bases from V and 3 bases from J; junction bases left unmatched: 12. The germline V gene encodes CDR1 SEHNR and CDR2 FQNEAQ (reference sequence). The CDR3 has 18 residues. CDR3 bases: TGTGCCAGCAGCTTAAGTGCGACAGGGGGCCTACGAAAAGAGACCCAGTACTTC. It specifies CASSLSATGGLRKETQYF.

J is TRBJ2-5 and V is TRBV2; 14 bases map to TRBD2. The CDR3 is 19 residues long. The germline V gene has CDR1 SNHLY and CDR2 FYNNEI. V lost 11 bases and J lost 5; bases outside the gene matches: 22. For the CDR3, the DNA is TGTGCCGGTATGGAACCGGGACTAGCGGGAGTTGGGATCGAGGAGACCCAGTACTTC. Translation gives CAGMEPGLAGVGIEETQYF.

The V gene is TRBV6-5, the J gene TRBJ2-7; D gene unclear. V lost 2 bases, J lost 3 bases, and 14 bases lay in between. CDR1 is MNHEY and CDR2 is SVGAGI in the germline V gene. The length of the CDR3 is 15 residues. CDR3 coding DNA: TGTGCCAGCAGTTACAGTGCTAGATCCCTCTACGAGCAGTACTTC. Amino acid sequence: CASSYSARSLYEQYF.

The genes are TRBV11-3 and TRBJ1-1; a weak D match, TRBD1 (6 bases). V lost 4 bases and J 1 base, leaving 10 bases between the germline ends. Germline V CDR1 and CDR2: SGHNT, YENEEA. The CDR3 runs to 14 residues. CDR3 DNA sequence: TGTGCCAGCAGCTCACAGGGTAAGAACACTGAAGCTTTCTTT. Its protein product is CASSSQGKNTEAFF. The full variable domain, in which reference TRBV11-3 and TRBJ1-1 provide the parts outside the CDR3, is EAGVVQSPRYKIIEKKQPVAFWCNPISGHNTLYWYLQNLGQGPELLIRYENEEAVDDSQLPKDRFSAERLKGVDSTLKIQPAELGDSAVYLCASSSQGKNTEAFFGQGTRLTVV.

The J gene is TRBJ1-1, the V gene TRBV7-9; D may be TRBD1 (5 bases). This CDR3 is built from 13 residues. V shed 1 base and J shed 5 bases, with 8 bases lying between them. The V gene's germline CDR1 is SEHNR and CDR2 FQNEAQ (reference sequence). CDR3 sequence reads: CASSLGRETEAFF. The CDR3 DNA is TGTGCCAGCAGCTTAGGCAGGGAAACTGAAGCTTTCTTT.

This clone appeared once. The chain joins TRBV7-9 to TRBJ2-3, with D perhaps matching TRBD2 (5 bases). Germline assignment: CDR1 SEHNR and CDR2 FQNEAQ (reference sequence). Trimming shortened V by 5 bases and J by 7 bases, and 16 bases separated the two germline ends. The CDR3 is 14 residues long. The CDR3 nucleotides are TGTGCCAGCAGCGCGGGCCAGAGGACCCATACGCAGTATTTT. It codes for CASSAGQRTHTQYF.

The V gene is TRBV2, the J gene TRBJ2-7; D call uncertain. The CDR3 sequence is 10 residues long. Germline V gives CDR1 SNHLY, CDR2 FYNNEI. V lost 6 bases and J 3 bases, leaving 3 bases between the germline ends. The CDR3 here is CASRLYEQYF. The CDR3 DNA sequence: TGTGCCAGCAGACTCTACGAGCAGTACTTC.

This clone was recorded only once. The chain has TRBV9 and TRBJ2-2, with TRBD2 matching 8 bases. Trimming took 3 bases from V and 7 from J; bases not matched to a gene: 17. CDR1 and CDR2 (germline): SGDLS, YYNGEE. The CDR3 totals 18 residues. As DNA, the CDR3 is TGTGCCAGCAGCGCACCGCTGCGGGAGGTGGGTGTGTTCGGGGAGCTGTTTTTT. This sequence encodes CASSAPLREVGVFGELFF.

V gene TRBV11-2 combines with J gene TRBJ2-5; D ambiguous. Trimming pared 0 bases from V and 1 base from J, leaving 3 bases between. From germline, CDR1 is SGHAT and CDR2 FQNNGV. This CDR3 spans 13 amino acids. This chain's CDR3 is CASSLDGQETQYF. CDR3 in DNA: TGTGCCAGCAGCTTAGACGGCCAAGAGACCCAGTACTTC. Filled out from reference TRBV11-2 and TRBJ2-5, the complete variable domain reads EAGVAQSPRYKIIEKRQSVAFWCNPISGHATLYWYQQILGQGPKLLIQFQNNGVVDDSQLPKDRFSAERLKGVDSTLKIQPAKLEDSAVYLCASSLDGQETQYFGPGTRLLVL.

V and J are TRBV6-5 and TRBJ2-7, with a tentative D call TRBD1 (6 bases). Trimming cost V 2 bases and J 0 bases, with 8 bases left between them. The CDR3 length is 14 residues. Germline lookup yields CDR1 MNHEY and CDR2 SVGAGI. In nucleotides, the CDR3 is TGTGCCAGCAGTTACGGACAGATCTCCTACGAGCAGTACTTC. This gives the protein CASSYGQISYEQYF.

The rearrangement uses TRBV19 and TRBJ2-6; 8 bases are a match to TRBD1. After removal of 5 bases from V and 0 bases from J, the junction contained 9 bases not matched to a gene. Germline V CDR1 and CDR2: LNHDA, SQIVND (reference sequence). CDR3 length: 18 amino acids. The CDR3 protein is CASSLRDRTYSGANVLTF. CDR3 sequence (DNA): TGTGCCAGTAGTCTCCGGGACAGGACATACTCTGGGGCCAACGTCCTGACTTTC. The variable domain in full, with the rest retrieved from reference TRBV19 and TRBJ2-6, is DGGITQSPKYLFRKEGQNVTLSCEQNLNHDAMYWYRQDPGQGLRLIYYSQIVNDFQKGDIAEGYSVSREKKESFPLTVTSAQKNPTAFYLCASSLRDRTYSGANVLTFGAGSRLTVL.

The rearrangement uses TRBV7-6 and TRBJ1-2; D gene uncertain. The CDR3 loop spans 15 amino acids. V gave up 6 bases and J gave up 4 bases, with 18 bases separating them. The germline V gene has CDR1 SGHVS and CDR2 FNYEAQ. CDR3 in amino acids: CASSPVADSLYGYTF. The CDR3 coding sequence is TGTGCCAGCAGTCCCGTCGCAGACTCCCTCTATGGCTACACCTTC. The complete variable domain, with remaining parts taken from reference TRBV7-6 and TRBJ1-2, reads GAGVSQSPRYKVTKRGQDVALRCDPISGHVSLYWYRQALGQGPEFLTYFNYEAQQDKSGLPNDRFSAERPEGSISTLTIQRTEQRDSAMYRCASSPVADSLYGYTFGSGTRLTVV.

The chain carries TRBV18 and TRBJ1-2; D may be TRBD1 (5 bases). The germline V and J ends were trimmed by 2 bases and 3 bases, with 16 bases remaining between them. This CDR3 comprises 16 residues. The germline V gene has CDR1 KGHSH and CDR2 LQKENI. CDR3 in amino acids: CASSPRVGRDHYGYTF. CDR3 sequence (DNA): TGTGCCAGCTCACCAAGGGTGGGCAGGGATCACTATGGCTACACCTTC.

V is TRBV9 and J is TRBJ2-1, with D tentatively TRBD2 (5 bases). This CDR3 has 15 amino acids. Germline CDR1 is SGDLS and CDR2 is YYNGEE. Trimming removed 0 bases at V and 5 bases at J, with 12 bases between. CDR3 coding DNA: TGTGCCAGCAGCGTAGTGGACTCCCATCACAATGAGCAGTTCTTC. Encoded protein: CASSVVDSHHNEQFF.

The gene calls are TRBV7-2 and TRBJ2-5, with 7 bases identical to TRBD2. V lost 2 bases to trimming and J lost 1 base; unmatched junction nucleotides: 4. Germline CDR1 is SGHTA and CDR2 is FQGNSA. The CDR3 totals 15 residues. The CDR3: CASSLSGITQETQYF. The CDR3 bases are TGTGCCAGCAGCTTAAGCGGGATCACCCAAGAGACCCAGTACTTC.

The J gene is TRBJ2-3, the V gene TRBV12-5; 9 positions match TRBD1. The CDR3 totals 16 residues. The V and J ends lost 4 bases and 1 base, in that order; junction bases with no gene match: 6. The germline V gene encodes CDR1 LGHNT and CDR2 FRNRAP. Written as DNA, the CDR3 is TGTGCTAGTGGTTCCGACAGGGGGGCGGGCACAGATACGCAGTATTTT. Protein sequence: CASGSDRGAGTDTQYF.

The V gene is TRBV6-5, the J gene TRBJ1-1; no firm D call. This CDR3 has 15 amino acids. Trimming left V 4 bases short and J 4 bases short, with 16 bases between. Germline V gene lookup returns CDR1 MNHEY and CDR2 SVGAGI. The CDR3 loop is CASSSLGRWGTEAFF. The CDR3 bases are TGTGCCAGCAGTTCCCTCGGGAGGTGGGGCACTGAAGCTTTCTTT.

The chain has TRBV27 and TRBJ2-5; tentative D call: TRBD1 (6 bases). There are 15 residues in the CDR3. V lost 5 bases to trimming and J lost 6 bases, with 19 bases between them. The V gene's germline CDR1 is MNHEY and CDR2 SMNVEV (reference sequence). The CDR3 nucleotides are TGTGCCAGCAGTCCTTCGACAGGTTCGATCCAGACCCAGTACTTC. Protein product: CASSPSTGSIQTQYF.

The chain employs TRBV9 and TRBJ2-4; 8 bases map to TRBD1. Trimming at V came to 0 bases and at J to 3 bases, leaving 8 bases not matched to a gene. Germline loops: CDR1 SGDLS, CDR2 YYNGEE. The CDR3 extends over 17 amino acids. CDR3 DNA: TGTGCCAGCAGCGTAGCCCCGACAGGGGTGGGCAAAAACATTCAGTACTTC. Encoded protein: CASSVAPTGVGKNIQYF. The full variable domain, its missing parts supplied by reference TRBV9 and TRBJ2-4, is DSGVTQTPKHLITATGQRVTLRCSPRSGDLSVYWYQQSLDQGLQFLIQYYNGEERAKGNILERFSAQQFPDLHSELNLSSLELGDSALYFCASSVAPTGVGKNIQYFGAGTRLSVL.

Written as DNA, the CDR3 is TGTGCCAGCAGTTCGCGACAGGGTGAGGGAGAGACCCAGTACTTC. Amino acids: CASSSRQGEGETQYF. This chain links TRBV28 with TRBJ2-5; TRBD1 matches 7 bases. In germline, CDR1 is MDHEN, CDR2 SYDVKM. The junction had 9 bases not matched to a gene; V was cut back by 4 bases and J by 4 bases. The CDR3 consists of 15 residues.

The chain links TRBV7-7 to TRBJ2-2; D not certain. The CDR3 contains 12 residues. The germline CDR1 and CDR2 sequences are SSHAT and FNYEAQ (reference sequence). Trimming took off 6 bases at V and 4 bases at J, with 6 bases between the two ends. The CDR3 DNA is TGTGCCAGCAGTTCCAGCACCGGGGAGCTGTTTTTT. Translation: CASSSSTGELFF.

The V call is TRBV7-6, the J call TRBJ1-1, with 10 positions matching TRBD1. Germline V lookup: CDR1 SGHVS, CDR2 FNYEAQ. This CDR3 has 14 amino acids. The J segment lost 8 bases and the V segment lost 7 bases, leaving 10 bases of the junction unmatched. The CDR3 DNA reads as TGTGCCAGCACTACGGACAGGGGGTCGCAAGAAGCTTTCTTT. This gives the protein CASTTDRGSQEAFF.

The chain recombines TRBV6-9 with TRBJ2-1; no firm D call. Looked up from germline, CDR1 is MNHGY and CDR2 is SVAAGI. Trimming removed 4 bases at V and 9 bases at J, with 7 bases between. The CDR3 length is 11 residues. CDR3 sequence reads: CASSLRGEQFF. The CDR3 DNA reads as TGTGCCAGCAGTTTACGAGGTGAGCAGTTCTTC.

The chain joins TRBV29-1 to TRBJ2-7, with 7 bases fitting TRBD2. Germline V gene lookup returns CDR1 SQVTM and CDR2 ANQGSEA. V shed 8 bases and J 3 bases; nucleotides not matched to a gene: 4. The CDR3 contains 11 residues. The CDR3 DNA follows: TGCAGCTCGTCTAGCGGCTACGAGCAGTACTTC. Residues: CSSSSGYEQYF.

The chain combines TRBV10-1 with TRBJ2-2, with D maybe TRBD2 (6 bases). This CDR3 has 17 amino acids. V was pared by 8 bases and J by 3 bases, with 22 bases between. Germline V gene data show CDR1 as WNHNN and CDR2 as SYGVQD (reference sequence). Here the CDR3 reads CASGGWCNQGDTGELFF. The CDR3 DNA is TGCGCCAGCGGGGGGTGGTGCAATCAAGGCGACACCGGGGAGCTGTTTTTT.

The CDR3 bases are TGTGCCAGCTCACCAGTAGACAGGGCCACAGATACGCAGTATTTT. Translated, it gives CASSPVDRATDTQYF. This chain connects TRBV18 to TRBJ2-3; 7 bases are a match to TRBD1. With V trimmed by 2 bases and J by 2 bases, 4 bases remained unmatched. Germline CDR1 reads KGHSH; CDR2 reads LQKENI. The length of the CDR3 is 15 residues.

The sample holds one count of this clone. The chain joins TRBV7-9 to TRBJ2-2; 10 nucleotides align to TRBD1. This CDR3 is 15 amino acids long. J was trimmed by 5 bases and V by 2 bases; bases with no gene match: 2. Germline CDR1 reads SEHNR; CDR2 reads FQNEAQ (reference sequence). The CDR3 is CASSLRTGGTGELFF. DNA of the CDR3: TGTGCCAGCAGCTTACGGACAGGGGGGACCGGGGAGCTGTTTTTT.

V gene TRBV11-2 combines with J gene TRBJ2-3, with D perhaps TRBD2 (5 bases). Germline values: CDR1 SGHAT, CDR2 FQNNGV. V was pared by 5 bases and J by 3 bases, with 15 bases between. This CDR3 spans 15 amino acids. The DNA of the CDR3 is TGTGCCAGCAGCGCCGGGGAGCGGAGAACAGATACGCAGTATTTT. Protein product: CASSAGERRTDTQYF.